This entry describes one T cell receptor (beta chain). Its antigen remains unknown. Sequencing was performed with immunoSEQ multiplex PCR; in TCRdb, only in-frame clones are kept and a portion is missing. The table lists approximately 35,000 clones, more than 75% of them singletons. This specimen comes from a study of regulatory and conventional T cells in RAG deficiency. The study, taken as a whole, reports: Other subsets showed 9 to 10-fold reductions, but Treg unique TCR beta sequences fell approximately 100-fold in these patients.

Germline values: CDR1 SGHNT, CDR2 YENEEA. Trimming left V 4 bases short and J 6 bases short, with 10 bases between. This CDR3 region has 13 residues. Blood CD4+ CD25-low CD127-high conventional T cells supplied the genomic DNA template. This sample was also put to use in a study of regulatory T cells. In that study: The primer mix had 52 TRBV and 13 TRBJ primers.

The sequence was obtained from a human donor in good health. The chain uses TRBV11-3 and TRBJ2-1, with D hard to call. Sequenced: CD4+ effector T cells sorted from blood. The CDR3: CASSSEMSNEQFF. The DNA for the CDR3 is TGTGCCAGCAGCTCAGAAATGAGCAATGAGCAGTTCTTC.